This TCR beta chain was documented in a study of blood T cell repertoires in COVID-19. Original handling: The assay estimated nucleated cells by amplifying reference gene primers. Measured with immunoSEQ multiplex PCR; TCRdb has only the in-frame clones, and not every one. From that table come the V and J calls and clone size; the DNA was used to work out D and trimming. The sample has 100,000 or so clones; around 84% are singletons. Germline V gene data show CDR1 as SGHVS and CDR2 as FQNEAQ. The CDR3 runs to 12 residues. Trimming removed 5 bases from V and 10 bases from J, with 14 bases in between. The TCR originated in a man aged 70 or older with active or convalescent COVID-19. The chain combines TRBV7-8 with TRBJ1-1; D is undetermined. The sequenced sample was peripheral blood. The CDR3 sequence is CASSPGKLLAFF. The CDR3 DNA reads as TGTGCCAGCAGCCCGGGAAAGCTCTTAGCTTTCTTT.